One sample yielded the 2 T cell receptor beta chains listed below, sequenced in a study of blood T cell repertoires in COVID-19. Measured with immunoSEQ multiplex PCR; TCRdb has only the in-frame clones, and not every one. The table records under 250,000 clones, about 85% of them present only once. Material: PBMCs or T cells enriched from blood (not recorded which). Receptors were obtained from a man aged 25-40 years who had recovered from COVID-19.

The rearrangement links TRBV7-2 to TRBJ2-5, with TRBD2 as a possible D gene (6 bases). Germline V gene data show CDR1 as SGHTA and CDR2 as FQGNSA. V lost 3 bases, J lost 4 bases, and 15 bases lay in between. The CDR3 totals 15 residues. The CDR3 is CASSFQPGGSETQYF. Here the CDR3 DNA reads TGTGCCAGCAGCTTCCAACCCGGGGGTTCAGAGACCCAGTACTTC.

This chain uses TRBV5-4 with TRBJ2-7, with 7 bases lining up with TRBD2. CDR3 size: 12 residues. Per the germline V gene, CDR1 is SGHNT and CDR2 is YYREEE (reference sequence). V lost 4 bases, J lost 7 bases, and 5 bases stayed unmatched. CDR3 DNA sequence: TGTGCCAGCAGCACTGGGGGGGTAGAGCAGTACTTC. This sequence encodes CASSTGGVEQYF. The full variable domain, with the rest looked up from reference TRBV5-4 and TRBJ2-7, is ETGVTQSPTHLIKTRGQQVTLRCSSQSGHNTVSWYQQALGQGPQFIFQYYREEENGRGNFPPRFSGLQFPNYSSELNVNALELDDSALYLCASSTGGVEQYFGPGTRLTVT.